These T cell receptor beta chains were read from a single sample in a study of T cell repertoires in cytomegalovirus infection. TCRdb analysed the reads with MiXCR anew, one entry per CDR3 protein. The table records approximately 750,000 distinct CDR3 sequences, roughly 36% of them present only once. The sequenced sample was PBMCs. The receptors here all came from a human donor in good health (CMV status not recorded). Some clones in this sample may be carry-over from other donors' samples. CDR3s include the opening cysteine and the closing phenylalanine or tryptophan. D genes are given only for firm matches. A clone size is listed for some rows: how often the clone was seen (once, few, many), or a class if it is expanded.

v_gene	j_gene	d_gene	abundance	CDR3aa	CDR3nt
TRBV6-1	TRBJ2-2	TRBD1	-	CASSHPRDSTNTGELFF	TGTGCCAGCAGTCACCCCCGGGACAGCACGAACACCGGGGAGCTGTTTTTT
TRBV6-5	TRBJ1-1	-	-	CASSYSTGAATEAFF	TGTGCCAGCAGTTACTCGACGGGGGCCGCCACTGAAGCTTTCTTT
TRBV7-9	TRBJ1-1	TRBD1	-	CASSSTDRARNTEAFF	TGTGCCAGCAGCTCCACAGACAGGGCGCGGAACACTGAAGCTTTCTTT
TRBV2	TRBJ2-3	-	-	CASRVRPTDTQYF	TGTGCCAGCCGGGTCAGACCCACAGATACGCAGTATTTT
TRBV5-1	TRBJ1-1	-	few	CASSLDGGEMRNTEAFF	TGCGCCAGCAGCTTGGACGGGGGGGAAATGAGGAACACTGAAGCTTTCTTT
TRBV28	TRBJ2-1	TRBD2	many	CASSSTTSGGLREQFF	TGTGCCAGCAGCTCAACAACTAGCGGGGGTCTGAGGGAGCAGTTCTTC
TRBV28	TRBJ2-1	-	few	CASSLVGWDEQFF	TGTGCCAGCAGCCTCGTTGGGTGGGATGAGCAGTTCTTC
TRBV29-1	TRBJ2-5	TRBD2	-	CSGRGGRGETQYF	TGCAGCGGACGCGGGGGGCGCGGAGAGACCCAGTACTTC
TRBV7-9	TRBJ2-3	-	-	CASSLYIGVSTDTQYF	TGTGCCAGCAGCTTATACATCGGGGTTAGCACAGATACGCAGTATTTT
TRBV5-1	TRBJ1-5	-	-	CASSLLGLDSNQPQHF	TGCGCCAGCAGCTTGTTAGGTCTCGATAGCAATCAGCCCCAGCATTTT
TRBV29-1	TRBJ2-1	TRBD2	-	CSVEGETSGIGPYNEQFF	TGCAGCGTCGAAGGGGAGACTAGCGGGATCGGGCCGTACAATGAGCAGTTCTTC
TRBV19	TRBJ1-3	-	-	CASSIDLRDGRNTIYF	TGTGCCAGTAGTATAGATCTACGGGACGGCAGAAACACCATATATTTT
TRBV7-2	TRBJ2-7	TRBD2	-	CPSSGGLAGGGEQYF	TGTCCCAGCAGCGGTGGACTAGCGGGAGGGGGCGAGCAGTACTTC
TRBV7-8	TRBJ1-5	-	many	CASSLAAGSGNQPQHF	TGTGCCAGCAGCTTAGCGGCAGGGTCTGGCAATCAGCCCCAGCATTTT
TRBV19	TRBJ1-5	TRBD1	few	CASSTTGRRNQPQHF	TGTGCCAGTAGTACGACAGGGAGGAGAAATCAGCCCCAGCATTTT
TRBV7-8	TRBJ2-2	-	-	CASSPRGVSTGELFF	TGTGCCAGCAGCCCCCGGGGCGTGAGCACCGGGGAGCTGTTTTTT
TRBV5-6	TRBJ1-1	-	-	CASSLTQGRAFF	TGTGCCAGCAGCTTGACACAGGGCCGGGCTTTCTTT
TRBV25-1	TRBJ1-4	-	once	CASSEIRQGTQSNEKLFF	TGTGCCAGCAGTGAAATTCGGCAGGGGACCCAGAGCAATGAAAAACTGTTTTTT
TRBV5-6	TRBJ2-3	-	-	CASSRYPFSTDTQYF	TGTGCCAGCAGCCGATATCCTTTTAGCACAGATACGCAGTATTTT
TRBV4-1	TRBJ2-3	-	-	CASSQGAGIGFNTDTQYF	TGCGCCAGCAGCCAAGGGGCCGGTATAGGATTCAACACAGATACGCAGTATTTT
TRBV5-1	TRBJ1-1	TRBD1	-	CASSYDGQGNTEAFF	TGCGCCAGCAGCTACGATGGACAGGGGAACACTGAAGCTTTCTTT
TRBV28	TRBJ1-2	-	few	CASSGIRYGYTF	TGTGCCAGCAGTGGGATTCGCTATGGCTACACCTTC